One and the same sample provided the 15 T cell receptor beta chains below, sequenced in a study of T-cell reconstitution after alpha-beta-depleted transplantation in children. The library targeted TCRbeta and was prepared with unique molecular identifiers. TCRdb fed the PCR reads into MiXCR, producing one record per CDR3 protein. The sample yields approximately 1,000,000 distinct CDR3 sequences, about 29% seen once. The source material was PBMCs, mostly from graft donor cells, sampled 360 days after TCRalphabeta/CD19-depleted stem cell transplant. These receptors were collected from a boy younger than two who had a stem cell transplant for SCID, so the T cells may come from the graft donor.

This clonotype showed up just a few times. This sequence joins TRBV4-1 and TRBJ2-3; D is perhaps TRBD1 (5 bases). Germline V CDR1 and CDR2: MGHRA, YSYEKL. V was shortened by 2 bases and J by 1 base, with 10 bases between the two germline ends. The CDR3 extends over 15 amino acids. The CDR3 loop reads CASSQMWGGTDTQYF. In nucleotides, the CDR3 is TGCGCCAGCAGCCAAATGTGGGGCGGCACAGATACGCAGTATTTT.

The genes are TRBV7-6 and TRBJ2-7; the D gene is possibly TRBD1 (5 bases). Germline V gene sequence: CDR1 SGHVS, CDR2 FNYEAQ. The CDR3 totals 15 residues. V lost 5 bases and J 4 bases, leaving 18 bases between the germline ends. CDR3 region: CASSPSVQGGYEQYF. The CDR3 nucleotides read TGTGCCAGCAGCCCATCCGTGCAGGGTGGTTACGAGCAGTACTTC.

The chain links TRBV4-2 to TRBJ2-7; a possible D gene is TRBD2 (5 bases). Germline lookup yields CDR1 LGHNA and CDR2 YNFKEQ. The CDR3 covers 15 residues. Trimming removed 4 bases at V and 0 bases at J, with 13 bases between. CDR3 DNA: TGTGCCAGCAGCCGCGAGGTAGGGAGCTCCTACGAGCAGTACTTC. Its translation: CASSREVGSSYEQYF.

This clonotype was recorded a few times. The chain joins TRBV29-1 to TRBJ2-1; TRBD1 aligns across 9 bases. The germline gives CDR1 SQVTM, CDR2 ANQGSEA. J was trimmed by 7 bases and V by 5 bases; bases with no gene match: 6. CDR3 length equals 13 residues. CDR3 bases: TGCAGCGTTCCTGGGACAGGGCTTAATGAGCAGTTCTTC. This translates into CSVPGTGLNEQFF.

This chain connects TRBV18 to TRBJ2-1, with 9 bases identical to TRBD2. The trim removed 4 bases at V and 3 bases at J, leaving 7 bases unmatched. CDR1 KGHSH and CDR2 LQKENI come from the germline V gene. This CDR3 comprises 16 residues. This chain's CDR3 is CASSRIAGVVYNEQFF. In DNA, the CDR3 is TGTGCCAGCTCACGAATAGCGGGGGTTGTCTACAATGAGCAGTTCTTC.

This chain connects TRBV9 to TRBJ2-1, with TRBD1 matching 9 bases. From germline, CDR1 is SGDLS and CDR2 YYNGEE. The J segment lost 13 bases and the V segment lost 1 base, leaving 15 bases of the junction unmatched. The CDR3 is made up of 16 amino acids. The CDR3 DNA follows: TGTGCCAGCAGCGTATTCGGGACAGGGTTAAGATACGCACAGTTCTTC. This encodes CASSVFGTGLRYAQFF.

The rearrangement links TRBV12-3 or TRBV12-4 to TRBJ1-5, with D perhaps TRBD1 (5 bases). This CDR3 comprises 14 residues. The ends were cut back, 2 bases at V and 6 bases at J, with 11 bases in the middle. This chain's CDR3 is CASSLQGYSQPQHF. In nucleotides, the CDR3 is TGTGCCAGCAGTTTACAGGGTTATAGTCAGCCCCAGCATTTT.

V and J are TRBV10-3 and TRBJ2-3, with D possibly matching TRBD1 (7 bases). Trimming pared 3 bases from V and 4 bases from J, leaving 17 bases between. Per germline, CDR1 ENHRY and CDR2 SYGVKD. CDR3 length: 16 amino acids. The CDR3 DNA reads TGTGCCATCAGTGAACCCCAGGGGGGCCCCCCAGATACGCAGTATTTT. Amino acid sequence: CAISEPQGGPPDTQYF.

V and J are TRBV27 and TRBJ1-5; D perhaps matches TRBD1 (6 bases). The CDR3 runs 16 residues. V gave up 6 bases and J gave up 4 bases, with 19 bases separating them. Per germline, CDR1 MNHEY and CDR2 SMNVEV (reference sequence). For the CDR3, the DNA is TGTGCCAGCAGCTTGTCTACGACAGGAAAGAATCAGCCCCAGCATTTT. It yields the protein CASSLSTTGKNQPQHF.

This clonotype was found many times. At one end the junction does not follow the germline gene, possibly because of a read error. The rearrangement uses TRBV5-1 and TRBJ1-1; D might be TRBD1 (5 bases). Looked up from germline, CDR1 is SGHRS and CDR2 is YFSETQ. CDR3 length: 13 residues. The CDR3 loop is CASSLLGGTEAFF. CDR3 DNA sequence: TGTGCCAGCAGCTTATTGGGGGGCACTGAAGCTTTCTTT.

Ten or more counts support this clonotype. The chain joins TRBV10-3 to TRBJ1-1; D unresolved. CDR1 and CDR2 (germline): ENHRY, SYGVKD. CDR3 size: 12 residues. The V end was cut by 4 bases, the J end by 1 base, with 4 bases between. The DNA of the CDR3 is TGTGCCATCAGTGGACGGAACACTGAAGCTTTCTTT. Translating gives CAISGRNTEAFF.

J is TRBJ2-3 and V is TRBV7-9; D might be TRBD1 or TRBD2, each matching 5 bases. CDR3 length equals 16 residues. Trimming stripped 5 bases from V and 3 bases from J, with 18 bases between. Germline V gene lookup returns CDR1 SEHNR and CDR2 FQNEAQ (reference sequence). As DNA, the CDR3 is TGTGCCAGCAGCCCTAGGGGAACTAGGGCGACAGATACGCAGTATTTT. Encoded protein: CASSPRGTRATDTQYF.

The chain uses TRBV12-3 or TRBV12-4 and TRBJ2-1, with 7 bases fitting TRBD2. With V trimmed by 0 bases and J by 9 bases, 5 bases remained unmatched. The CDR3 sequence is 14 residues long. CDR3 DNA: TGTGCCAGCAGTTTAGCGGGGGGAGGGACTGAGCAGTTCTTC. This gives the protein CASSLAGGGTEQFF.

V gene TRBV11-2 combines with J gene TRBJ2-7; unclear D gene. The germline V and J ends were trimmed by 3 bases and 2 bases, with 17 bases remaining between them. The germline V gene encodes CDR1 SGHAT and CDR2 FQNNGV. This CDR3 has 16 amino acids. DNA for the CDR3: TGTGCCAGCAGCTTTTGGTTGAAGGCCGCTCCCTACGAGCAGTACTTC. It specifies CASSFWLKAAPYEQYF.

This clonotype was observed a few times. V usage is TRBV27 and J usage is TRBJ2-2; D is undetermined. Trimming cost V 6 bases and J 8 bases, with 16 bases left between them. The CDR3 spans 14 residues. Germline lookup yields CDR1 MNHEY and CDR2 SMNVEV (reference sequence). The CDR3 protein is CASSPRPLSGELFF. CDR3 in DNA: TGTGCCAGCAGCCCGCGTCCTCTCTCAGGGGAGCTGTTTTTT.